This T cell receptor beta chain appears in the sequencing data of a study of blood T cell repertoires in COVID-19. V was pared by 6 bases and J by 2 bases, with 7 bases of the junction left unmatched. The CDR3 runs 15 residues. Per germline, CDR1 MDHEN and CDR2 SYDVKM. Original analysis: How many nucleated cells were present was estimated from reference gene primer amplification. Assay: immunoSEQ multiplex PCR; the TCRdb copy retains only in-frame clones and omits some. V and J calls and clone size are those listed in that table; D and trimming were worked out from the DNA. The sample carries 93,000 or so clones, approximately 88% recorded once.

This chain joins TRBV28 and TRBJ1-3; TRBD1 matches at 7 bases. The sample consisted of peripheral blood. The sequence was collected from a woman in her fifties or sixties with acute or convalescent COVID-19. The CDR3 is CASSRQGSAGNTIYF. For the CDR3, the DNA is TGTGCCAGCAGCCGACAGGGATCGGCTGGAAACACCATATATTTT. Combining the CDR3 with reference TRBV28 and TRBJ1-3 gives the whole variable domain DVKVTQSSRYLVKRTGEKVFLECVQDMDHENMFWYRQDPGLGLRLIYFSYDVKMKEKGDIPEGYSVSREKKERFSLILESASTNQTSMYLCASSRQGSAGNTIYFGEGSWLTVV.